The 21 T cell receptor beta chains presented below share a single source sample, sequenced in a study of T cells in women clearing cervical HPV infection. The data were produced by immunoSEQ multiplex PCR, yet TCRdb's version contains in-frame clones alone and is incomplete. The sample table includes 31,000 or so clones. Sequenced: blood buffy coat. The receptors derive from a woman aged 18 to 69 with a cervical HPV16 infection that either progressed to CIN3+ or cleared (not recorded which).

Remarks on this clone: The read stops 3 residues short of the end of the CDR3; the missing end is completed from the germline J gene. The chain has TRBV2 and TRBJ1-6; D gene unclear. V was pared by 5 bases and J by 7 bases, with 9 bases between. The CDR3 sequence is 13 residues long. Germline V lookup: CDR1 SNHLY, CDR2 FYNNEI. The CDR3 bases that were read are TGTGCCAGCAGTTCGGGGTCGAATTCACCC. Translated, it gives CASSSGSNSP. The CDR3 in its entirety is CASSSGSNSPLHF.

On this clone: The read is 3 residues too short to cover the CDR3 end, so that end is filled in from the germline J gene. The chain couples TRBV20-1 to TRBJ2-7, with 12 bases identical to TRBD2. Germline CDR1 and CDR2: DFQATT and SNEGSKA (reference sequence). The CDR3 has 14 residues. V lost 6 bases to trimming and J lost 6 bases; unmatched junction nucleotides: 9. The CDR3 sequence: CSAKRTSGKGEQYF. The CDR3 DNA, read in part, is TGCAGTGCGAAGAGGACTAGCGGGAAGGGCGAG.

Details on this clone: The read stops 3 residues short of the end of the CDR3; the missing end is completed from the germline J gene. The chain recombines TRBV30 with TRBJ2-3, with a possible D match to TRBD2 (6 bases). There are 14 residues in the CDR3. V lost 0 bases, J lost 2 bases, and 9 bases lay in between. Germline V gives CDR1 GTSNPN, CDR2 SVGIG (reference sequence). CDR3 DNA (partial): TGTGCCTGGAGTGTAGGCGGGGACACAGATACG. Translating gives CAWSVGGDTDT. The entire CDR3 protein reads CAWSVGGDTDTQYF.

In the case of this clone: Read sequence stops 3 residues before the CDR3 end, and the germline J gene provides the missing end. The V and J genes are TRBV6-2 or TRBV6-3 and TRBJ2-7, with D maybe TRBD2 (5 bases). CDR3 length: 15 amino acids. CDR1 is MNHEY and CDR2 is SVGEGT in the germline V gene. V lost 5 bases, J lost 1 base, and 15 bases lay in between. The DNA read from the CDR3 is TGTGCCAGCAGTCCCAACTCTCGAGGGTCCTACGAG. Its protein product is CASSPNSRGSYE. The entire CDR3 reads CASSPNSRGSYEQYF.

A word on this clone: The observed sequence ends 3 residues before the CDR3 terminus, with the missing tail filled in from the germline J gene. The J gene is TRBJ2-1, the V gene TRBV7-6, with 12 bases lining up with TRBD2. This CDR3 has 17 amino acids. Germline CDR1 is SGHVS and CDR2 is FNYEAQ. V lost 5 bases and J lost 4; bases outside the gene matches: 9. This CDR3 is CASSQGLGTSGYNEQFF. CDR3 DNA (partial): TGTGCCAGCAGCCAAGGCTTGGGGACTAGCGGGTACAATGAG.

As for this clone: The read ends 3 residues shy of where the CDR3 ends; the end is completed using the germline J gene. J is TRBJ2-2 and V is TRBV29-1; 10 bases align to TRBD2. This CDR3 is built from 15 residues. The trim removed 4 bases at V and 7 bases at J, leaving 9 bases unmatched. The germline gives CDR1 SQVTM, CDR2 ANQGSEA. CDR3 DNA (partial): TGCAGCGTTGGAGGGGTAGCGGGAGGTAGCGGGGAG. Its protein product is CSVGGVAGGSGE. From start to end, the CDR3 is CSVGGVAGGSGELFF.

About this clone: Read data end 3 residues before the CDR3 end; the end is taken from the germline J gene. The J gene is TRBJ1-5, the V gene TRBV6-1; 7 positions agree with TRBD1. J gave up 3 bases and V 0 bases, and 2 bases lay outside the gene matches. This CDR3 is 15 amino acids long. Looked up from germline, CDR1 is MNHNS and CDR2 is SASEGT. The covered CDR3 bases are TGTGCCAGCAGTGAAGCCGGGACAGTCAATCAGCCC. Residues: CASSEAGTVNQP. The CDR3 in its entirety is CASSEAGTVNQPQHF.

Comment on this clone: The observed sequence ends 3 residues before the CDR3 terminus, with the missing tail filled in from the germline J gene. The chain joins TRBV2 to TRBJ2-3; D perhaps matches TRBD1 (5 bases). The CDR3 length is 13 residues. Trimming removed 1 base at V and 6 bases at J, with 8 bases between. Germline CDR1 and CDR2: SNHLY and FYNNEI. CDR3 DNA (partial): TGTGCCAGCAGTGAAGGCAGGGCGGATACG. Encoded protein: CASSEGRADT. The whole CDR3 is CASSEGRADTQYF.

On this clone: The read terminates 3 residues ahead of where the CDR3 ends, so the germline J gene completes it. This rearrangement joins TRBV29-1 to TRBJ2-1; TRBD1 matches at 7 bases. Germline V CDR1 and CDR2: SQVTM, ANQGSEA. Trimming removed 7 bases from V and 7 bases from J; junction bases left unmatched: 7. CDR3 length equals 12 residues. CDR3 protein: CSAQQGRNEQFF. The covered CDR3 bases are TGCAGCGCGCAACAGGGGCGGAATGAG.

Turning to this clone: The read halts 3 residues ahead of the CDR3 end, with the missing end drawn from the germline J gene. V gene TRBV7-2 combines with J gene TRBJ2-3, with D perhaps TRBD2 (6 bases). The CDR3 contains 13 residues. The germline V gene encodes CDR1 SGHTA and CDR2 FQGNSA. The CDR3 sequence: CASSKTSRETQYF. The sequenced CDR3 bases are TGTGCCAGCAGCAAGACTAGTAGGGAGACG.

With respect to this clone: The read halts 3 residues ahead of the CDR3 end, with the missing end drawn from the germline J gene. This sequence joins TRBV7-6 and TRBJ2-2; 8 positions match TRBD1. The CDR3 loop spans 16 amino acids. CDR1 is SGHVS and CDR2 is FNYEAQ in the germline V gene. This CDR3 reads CASSLGTGRYNSPLFF. The sequenced CDR3 bases are TGTGCCAGCAGCTTAGGGACAGGGCGATATAATTCACCG.

Regarding this clone: Read data end 3 residues before the CDR3 end; the end is taken from the germline J gene. The chain joins TRBV30 to TRBJ2-7; the D gene is possibly TRBD2 (7 bases). Per the germline V gene, CDR1 is GTSNPN and CDR2 is SVGIG (reference sequence). The V end lost 7 bases, the J end lost 0 bases, and 16 bases lay between the germline ends. The CDR3 length is 14 residues. CDR3 bases read: TGTGCCTCCGATATCGGGGGGCACTCCTACGAG. This translates into CASDIGGHSYE. The CDR3, in full, reads CASDIGGHSYEQYF. Full variable domain (outside the CDR3, taken from reference TRBV30 and TRBJ2-7): SQTIHQWPATLVQPVGSPLSLECTVEGTSNPNLYWYRQAAGRGLQLLFYSVGIGQISSEVPQNLSASRPQDRQFILSSKKLLLSDSGFYLCASDIGGHSYEQYFGPGTRLTVT.

Turning to this clone: The read halts 3 residues ahead of the CDR3 end, with the missing end drawn from the germline J gene. The V and J genes are TRBV5-1 and TRBJ2-2; 12 bases align to TRBD2. J gave up 6 bases and V 3 bases, and 6 bases lay outside the gene matches. The CDR3 has 16 amino acids. The germline V gene encodes CDR1 SGHRS and CDR2 YFSETQ. CDR3 DNA, as far as it was read: TGCGCCAGCAGCTCGACTAGCGGGAGTTGGGCCGGGGAG. The encoded protein is CASSSTSGSWAGE. The complete CDR3 reads CASSSTSGSWAGELFF.

Details on this clone: Read sequence stops 3 residues before the CDR3 end, and the germline J gene provides the missing end. The chain uses TRBV2 and TRBJ1-6; D remains unclear. The CDR3 has 12 amino acids. The ends were cut back, 7 bases at V and 6 bases at J, with 7 bases in the middle. CDR1 is SNHLY and CDR2 is FYNNEI in the germline V gene. The sequenced CDR3 bases are TGTGCCAGCACCTCGGGTAATTCACCC. Protein: CASTSGNSP. The entire CDR3 reads CASTSGNSPLHF.

Comment on this clone: The read terminates 3 residues before the CDR3 end, so the remaining end is supplied by the germline J gene. The rearrangement links TRBV20-1 to TRBJ2-3, with 8 nucleotides matching TRBD1. Germline V gene data show CDR1 as DFQATT and CDR2 as SNEGSKA (reference sequence). V was clipped by 4 bases and J by 1 base; unmatched bases: 4. This CDR3 is built from 14 residues. The CDR3 here is CSAMDRVGTDTQYF. The DNA read from the CDR3 is TGCAGTGCTATGGACAGGGTAGGCACAGATACG.

As regards this clone: The read comes to an end 3 residues before the CDR3 does, leaving the germline J gene to fill in the end. The chain uses TRBV18 and TRBJ2-2; 15 nucleotides agree with TRBD2. J was trimmed by 0 bases and V by 6 bases; bases with no gene match: 2. CDR1 is KGHSH, CDR2 LQKENI, per germline. This CDR3 is built from 17 residues. The CDR3 DNA, read in part, is TGTGCCAGCTCTTGGACTAGCGGGAGGGCGAACACCGGGGAG. Residues: CASSWTSGRANTGE. In full, the CDR3 is CASSWTSGRANTGELFF.

Note on this clone: Read sequence stops 3 residues before the CDR3 end, and the germline J gene provides the missing end. The chain uses TRBV5-1 and TRBJ2-3; 10 bases line up with TRBD2. Per the germline V gene, CDR1 is SGHRS and CDR2 is YFSETQ. This CDR3 has 15 residues. J lost 3 bases, V lost 0 bases, and 1 base had no gene match. CDR3 DNA (partial): TGCGCCAGCAGCTTGGAGACTAGCGGGACAGATACG. Translated, it gives CASSLETSGTDT. The whole CDR3 sequence is CASSLETSGTDTQYF. The variable domain in full, completed from reference TRBV5-1 and TRBJ2-3, reads KAGVTQTPRYLIKTRGQQVTLSCSPISGHRSVSWYQQTPGQGLQFLFEYFSETQRNKGNFPGRFSGRQFSNSRSEMNVSTLELGDSALYLCASSLETSGTDTQYFGPGTRLTVL.

As regards this clone: The sequenced fragment ends 3 residues before the CDR3 boundary, so the rest is inferred from the germline J gene. The V and J genes are TRBV5-6 and TRBJ2-7; D remains unclear. The CDR3 is 14 amino acids. Per the germline V gene, CDR1 is SGHDT and CDR2 is YYEEEE. V was shortened by 1 base and J by 6 bases, with 14 bases between the two germline ends. The CDR3 is CASSLSLSAGEQYF. The sequenced CDR3 bases are TGTGCCAGCAGCTTGTCGTTGTCCGCAGGCGAG.

In regard to this clone: The read ends 3 residues shy of where the CDR3 ends; the end is completed using the germline J gene. V is TRBV18 and J is TRBJ1-5; 7 nucleotides align to TRBD1. V was pared by 3 bases and J by 6 bases, with 8 bases of the junction left unmatched. The CDR3 has 15 amino acids. Germline lookup yields CDR1 KGHSH and CDR2 LQKENI. The CDR3 sequence: CASSPRTGEGQPQHF. The DNA read from the CDR3 is TGTGCCAGCTCACCGCGCACAGGGGAAGGTCAGCCC.

Concerning this clone itself: The read stops 3 residues short of the end of the CDR3; the missing end is completed from the germline J gene. This chain uses TRBV7-2 with TRBJ1-1, with 8 bases lining up with TRBD1. The CDR3 runs 15 residues. The germline V gene has CDR1 SGHTA and CDR2 FQGNSA. V lost 5 bases and J lost 2; bases outside the gene matches: 7. The CDR3 loop is CASSAQTGANTEAFF. The part of the CDR3 DNA that was read is TGTGCCAGCAGCGCCCAGACAGGGGCCAACACTGAA.

About this clone itself: The missing CDR3 end, 3 residues past where the read stops, is filled in from the germline J gene. This chain uses TRBV18 with TRBJ1-1; perhaps TRBD1 as D (5 bases). The germline gives CDR1 KGHSH, CDR2 LQKENI. This CDR3 has 15 amino acids. CDR3 sequence reads: CASSPGTGGYNEAFF. The part of the CDR3 DNA that was read is TGTGCCAGCTCACCCGGGACGGGGGGATACAATGAG.